The source of this T cell receptor beta chain is a study of T cell changes during pregnancy in multiple sclerosis. Data came from immunoSEQ multiplex PCR; TCRdb stores just in-frame clones and leaves some out. The sample records around 72,000 clones, approximately 92% being singletons. Germline V gene lookup returns CDR1 ENHRY and CDR2 SYGVKD. The V gene end was trimmed by 10 bases and the J gene end by 7 bases; junction bases not matched to a gene: 13. CDR3 length: 14 residues. This sequence originates from a female donor in good health, enrolled as a control in a pregnancy study. This sample comprised peripheral blood, obtained in the second trimester of pregnancy. The V call is TRBV10-3, the J call TRBJ1-5; 7 bases fit TRBD1. CDR3 bases: TGTGCCACACAGCCCACAGGGGTGGGGCAGCCCCAGCATTTT. As protein: CATQPTGVGQPQHF.